Below, one T cell receptor (beta chain) is given with its context. Its antigen is currently unknown. The record originates from a study of monozygotic twins with cystic fibrosis. Whole-study context: With about 15 PCR cycles, barcoded libraries came from around 2.9 micrograms of fragmented DNA. Study-wide results and limits: Nucleotide-identical clonotype sharing was significantly higher within monozygotic CF twin pairs than between unrelated CF individuals. In 13 of 16 pairs, V gene usage was closest to the co-twin's.

V lost 3 bases to trimming and J lost 0 bases, with 7 bases between them. Germline CDR1 reads LNHDA; CDR2 reads SQIVND (reference sequence). The CDR3 has 14 amino acids. Measured with immunoSEQ multiplex PCR; TCRdb has only the in-frame clones, and not every one. The table records nearly 25,000 clones, 75% to 95% of them present only once. The V gene is TRBV19, the J gene TRBJ2-3; D gene ambiguous. The clonotype was recovered from a girl aged 2 to 9 with cystic fibrosis. Sequencing input: blood. The CDR3 reads CASSMSLSTDTQYF. The CDR3 nucleotides read TGTGCCAGTAGTATGTCCCTAAGCACAGATACGCAGTATTTT.